Presented here are 15 T cell receptor beta chains from one specimen sequenced in a study of blood T cell repertoires in COVID-19. TCRdb keeps only in-frame clones here, not all; method: immunoSEQ multiplex PCR. The sample holds about 200,000 clones; about 88% are singletons and the top ten take 15% to 20%. The sample comprised peripheral blood. These receptors all come from a man aged 50 or older with COVID-19, enrolled during active disease.

This clone was observed once. The chain carries TRBV7-2 and TRBJ2-2; 10 bases align to TRBD2. The CDR3 runs to 17 residues. CDR1 and CDR2 from the germline V gene are SGHTA and FQGNSA. Trimming took 5 bases from V and 0 from J; bases not matched to a gene: 6. CDR3 sequence (DNA): TGTGCCAGCAGCCCGAGCGGACTAGCGGCGAACACCGGGGAGCTGTTTTTT. It encodes CASSPSGLAANTGELFF.

The chain employs TRBV27 and TRBJ2-1; D may be TRBD1 (6 bases). The CDR3 spans 18 residues. Per the germline V gene, CDR1 is MNHEY and CDR2 is SMNVEV (reference sequence). V was trimmed by 4 bases and J by 0 bases, leaving 19 bases between them. This CDR3 reads CASSSRNGQMSSYNEQFF. In nucleotides, the CDR3 is TGTGCCAGCAGTTCCCGAAATGGACAGATGAGCTCCTACAATGAGCAGTTCTTC.

The chain employs TRBV20-1 and TRBJ1-4; perhaps TRBD1 as D (6 bases). The germline V gene encodes CDR1 DFQATT and CDR2 SNEGSKA (reference sequence). Trimming stripped 3 bases from V and 4 bases from J, with 12 bases between. There are 14 residues in the CDR3. Written as DNA, the CDR3 is TGCAGTGCTAGTACCGGACAGTTTAATGAAAAACTGTTTTTT. Its translation is CSASTGQFNEKLFF.

V gene TRBV5-6 combines with J gene TRBJ2-6; D gene uncertain. This CDR3 comprises 15 residues. V was shortened by 0 bases and J by 0 bases, with 4 bases between the two germline ends. The germline V gene has CDR1 SGHDT and CDR2 YYEEEE. The CDR3 DNA reads TGTGCCAGCAGCTTGGTCTCCTCTGGGGCCAACGTCCTGACTTTC. Translation: CASSLVSSGANVLTF.

This chain joins TRBV24-1 and TRBJ2-2, with 7 nucleotides matching TRBD1. J gave up 1 base and V 4 bases, and 5 bases lay outside the gene matches. The V gene's germline CDR1 is KGHDR and CDR2 SFDVKD. CDR3 length: 16 residues. The CDR3 region is CATSDSQGENTGELFF. The DNA of the CDR3 is TGTGCCACCAGTGACTCGCAGGGGGAGAACACCGGGGAGCTGTTTTTT.

The chain uses TRBV6-4 and TRBJ2-1; 7 bases line up with TRBD1. Germline CDR1 is MRHNA and CDR2 is SNTAGT. The V segment lost 4 bases and the J segment 11 bases; nucleotides outside the gene matches: 11. CDR3 length equals 14 residues. The CDR3: CASSVTPQQGQQFF. The CDR3 DNA reads TGTGCCAGCAGTGTCACCCCACAACAGGGGCAGCAGTTCTTC.

V and J are TRBV7-2 and TRBJ2-7, with D tentatively TRBD2 (7 bases). V shed 5 bases and J shed 1 base, with 24 bases lying between them. The length of the CDR3 is 18 residues. CDR1 and CDR2 (germline): SGHTA, FQGNSA. The CDR3, as DNA: TGTGCCAGCAGCCCAAACCCGAGGGGGGGTTTAAGGTCCTACGAGCAGTACTTC. The encoded protein is CASSPNPRGGLRSYEQYF. The variable domain in full, completed from reference TRBV7-2 and TRBJ2-7, reads GAGVSQSPSNKVTEKGKDVELRCDPISGHTALYWYRQSLGQGLEFLIYFQGNSAPDKSGLPSDRFSAERTGGSVSTLTIQRTQQEDSAVYLCASSPNPRGGLRSYEQYFGPGTRLTVT.

This rearrangement joins TRBV7-3 to TRBJ2-5; 9 nucleotides agree with TRBD1. Germline values: CDR1 SGHTA, CDR2 FQGTGA. Trimming at V came to 5 bases and at J to 2 bases, leaving 6 bases not matched to a gene. The CDR3 loop spans 15 amino acids. CDR3 sequence: CASSRGQGRQETQYF. The CDR3 nucleotides read TGTGCCAGCAGCCGAGGACAGGGGCGTCAAGAGACCCAGTACTTC.

The count of this clone is one. The rearrangement links TRBV4-1 to TRBJ1-5; a weak D match, TRBD1 (6 bases). This CDR3 has 16 amino acids. CDR1 MGHRA and CDR2 YSYEKL come from the germline V gene. V lost 1 base, J lost 2 bases, and 12 bases lay in between. CDR3: CASSQVGGGGNQPQHF. The DNA for the CDR3 is TGCGCCAGCAGCCAAGTTGGCGGGGGCGGCAATCAGCCCCAGCATTTT.

V gene TRBV5-4 combines with J gene TRBJ2-4; 13 positions agree with TRBD2. V gave up 3 bases and J gave up 7 bases; unmatched junction bases: 4. This CDR3 is built from 15 residues. Germline V gene data show CDR1 as SGHNT and CDR2 as YYREEE (reference sequence). CDR3: CASSSGTSGANIQYF. Here the CDR3 DNA reads TGTGCCAGCAGCTCTGGGACTAGCGGGGCCAACATTCAGTACTTC.

This chain connects TRBV6-4 to TRBJ2-2; D is possibly TRBD2 (6 bases). The CDR3 is 17 amino acids. Trimming took 5 bases from V and 6 from J, leaving 22 bases between them. Germline V gene sequence: CDR1 MRHNA, CDR2 SNTAGT. CDR3 in amino acids: CASSKRLVAQGAGELFF. The CDR3 nucleotides are TGTGCCAGCAGTAAGCGACTAGTTGCTCAAGGCGCCGGGGAGCTGTTTTTT.

The rearrangement uses TRBV5-1 and TRBJ2-7; TRBD2 agrees at 16 bases. With 5 bases clipped from V and 2 bases from J, the junction kept 7 bases outside the gene matches. The CDR3 loop spans 17 amino acids. Germline V gene data show CDR1 as SGHRS and CDR2 as YFSETQ. CDR3 nucleotide sequence: TGCGCCAGCAGAGCGGGACTAGCGGGGGGGCTGCCCTACGAGCAGTACTTC. Translating it yields CASRAGLAGGLPYEQYF.

The chain is built from TRBV15 and TRBJ2-7, with 8 bases fitting TRBD1. Trimming cost V 0 bases and J 4 bases; bases outside gene matches: 8. From germline, CDR1 is LNHNV and CDR2 YYDKDF (reference sequence). The CDR3 runs 16 residues. The chain's CDR3 is CATSRDSGQASYEQYF. The DNA for the CDR3 is TGTGCCACCAGCAGAGATTCGGGACAGGCCTCGTACGAGCAGTACTTC.

This clone appeared a single time. The rearrangement uses TRBV18 and TRBJ2-5; no reliable D call. Germline V CDR1 and CDR2: KGHSH, LQKENI. This CDR3 spans 13 amino acids. Trimming removed 1 base at V and 2 bases at J, with 5 bases between. The CDR3 sequence: CASSPLEQETQYF. The CDR3 nucleotides are TGTGCCAGCTCACCACTCGAGCAAGAGACCCAGTACTTC.

This chain connects TRBV13 to TRBJ2-7, with 11 nucleotides matching TRBD2. The J segment lost 0 bases and the V segment lost 4 bases, leaving 5 bases of the junction unmatched. Germline assignment: CDR1 PRHDT and CDR2 FYEKMQ (reference sequence). This CDR3 comprises 16 residues. The CDR3 DNA is TGTGCCAGCAGCTCCCGACTAGCGGGGAACTCCTACGAGCAGTACTTC. This codes for CASSSRLAGNSYEQYF.